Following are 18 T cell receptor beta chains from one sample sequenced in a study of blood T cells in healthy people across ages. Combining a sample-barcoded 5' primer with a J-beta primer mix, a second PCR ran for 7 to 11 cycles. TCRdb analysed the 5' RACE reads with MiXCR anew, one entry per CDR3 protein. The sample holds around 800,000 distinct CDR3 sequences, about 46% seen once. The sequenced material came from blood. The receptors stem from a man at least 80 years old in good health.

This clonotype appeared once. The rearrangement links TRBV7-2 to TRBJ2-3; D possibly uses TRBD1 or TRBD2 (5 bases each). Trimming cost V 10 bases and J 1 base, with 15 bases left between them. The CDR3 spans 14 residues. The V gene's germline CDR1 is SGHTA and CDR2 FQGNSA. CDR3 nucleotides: TGTGCCATTAAGACGAGGGGCTGCACAGATACGCAGTATTTT. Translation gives CAIKTRGCTDTQYF.

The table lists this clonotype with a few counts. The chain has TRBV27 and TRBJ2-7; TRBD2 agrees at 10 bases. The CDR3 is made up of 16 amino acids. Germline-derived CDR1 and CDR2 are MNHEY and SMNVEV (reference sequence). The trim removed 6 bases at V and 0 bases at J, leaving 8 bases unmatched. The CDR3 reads CASRRTGTSDSYEQYF. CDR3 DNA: TGTGCCAGCAGAAGAACCGGGACTAGCGACTCCTACGAGCAGTACTTC.

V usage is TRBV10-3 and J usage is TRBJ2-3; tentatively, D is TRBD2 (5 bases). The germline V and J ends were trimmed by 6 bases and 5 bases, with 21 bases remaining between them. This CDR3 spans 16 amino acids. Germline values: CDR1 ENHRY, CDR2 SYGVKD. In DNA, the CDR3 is TGTGCCATCAGAGAATACCTAGCCCCCGCTGGAGATACGCAGTATTTT. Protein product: CAIREYLAPAGDTQYF.

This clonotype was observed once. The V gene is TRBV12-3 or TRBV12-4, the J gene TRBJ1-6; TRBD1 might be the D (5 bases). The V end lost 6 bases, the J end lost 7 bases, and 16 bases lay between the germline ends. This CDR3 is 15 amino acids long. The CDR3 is CASRNTWTINSPLHF. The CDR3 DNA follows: TGTGCCAGCAGGAACACTTGGACAATCAATTCACCCCTCCACTTT.

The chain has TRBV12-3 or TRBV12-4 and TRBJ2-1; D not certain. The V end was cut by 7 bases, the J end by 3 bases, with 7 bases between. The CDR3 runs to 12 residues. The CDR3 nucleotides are TGTGCCAGCAATCTAAACTACAATGAGCAGTTCTTC. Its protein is CASNLNYNEQFF.

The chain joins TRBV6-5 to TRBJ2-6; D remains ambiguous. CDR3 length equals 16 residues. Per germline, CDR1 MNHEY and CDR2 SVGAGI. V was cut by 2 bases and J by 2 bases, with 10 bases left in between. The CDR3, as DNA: TGTGCCAGCAGTTACGAAAATAGACCTGGGGCCAACGTCCTGACTTTC. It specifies CASSYENRPGANVLTF.

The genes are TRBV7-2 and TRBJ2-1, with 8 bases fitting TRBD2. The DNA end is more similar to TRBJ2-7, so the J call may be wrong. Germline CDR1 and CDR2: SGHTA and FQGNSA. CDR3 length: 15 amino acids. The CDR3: CASSPSAGVPNEQYF. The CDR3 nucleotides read TGTGCCAGCAGCCCGTCAGCGGGAGTGCCCAATGAGCAGTACTTC.

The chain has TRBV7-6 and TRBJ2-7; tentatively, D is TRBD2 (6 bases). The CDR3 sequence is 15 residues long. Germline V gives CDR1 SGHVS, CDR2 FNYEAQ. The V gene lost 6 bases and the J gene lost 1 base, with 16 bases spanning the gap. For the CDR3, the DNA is TGTGCCAGCAGTCATCCCCGTAGCGGATCCTACGAGCAGTACTTC. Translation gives CASSHPRSGSYEQYF.

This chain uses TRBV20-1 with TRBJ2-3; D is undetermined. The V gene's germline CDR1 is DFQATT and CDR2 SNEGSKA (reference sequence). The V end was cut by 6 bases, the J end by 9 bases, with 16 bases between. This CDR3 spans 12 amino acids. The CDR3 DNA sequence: TGCAGTGCCCCGTCAGGCGAAGACACGCAGTATTTT. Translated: CSAPSGEDTQYF.

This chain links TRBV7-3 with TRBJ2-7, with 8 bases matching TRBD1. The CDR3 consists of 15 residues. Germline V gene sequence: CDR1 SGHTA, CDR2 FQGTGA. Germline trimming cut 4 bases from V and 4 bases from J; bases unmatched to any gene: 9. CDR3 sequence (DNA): TGTGCCAGCAGCTCCGGACAGGGAAAGGGGTACGAGCAGTACTTC. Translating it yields CASSSGQGKGYEQYF.

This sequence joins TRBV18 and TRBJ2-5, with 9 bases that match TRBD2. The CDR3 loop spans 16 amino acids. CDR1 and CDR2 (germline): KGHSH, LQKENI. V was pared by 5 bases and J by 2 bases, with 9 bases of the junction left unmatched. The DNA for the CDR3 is TGTGCCAGCTCAGCCTCGACTAGCGGAGGACAAGAGACCCAGTACTTC. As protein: CASSASTSGGQETQYF.

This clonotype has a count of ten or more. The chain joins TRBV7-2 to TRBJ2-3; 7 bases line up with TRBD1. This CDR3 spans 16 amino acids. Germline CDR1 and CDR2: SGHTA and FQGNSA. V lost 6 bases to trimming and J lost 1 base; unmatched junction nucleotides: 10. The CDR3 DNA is TGTGCCAGCAGTTTTACAGGGGCCCAGGGCACAGATACGCAGTATTTT. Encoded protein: CASSFTGAQGTDTQYF.

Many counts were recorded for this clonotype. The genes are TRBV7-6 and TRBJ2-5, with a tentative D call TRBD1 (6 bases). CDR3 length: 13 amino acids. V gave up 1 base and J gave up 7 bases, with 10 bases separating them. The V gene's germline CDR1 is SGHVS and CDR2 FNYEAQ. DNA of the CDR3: TGTGCCAGCAGCTTAGACAGGGATGGGACCCAGTACTTC. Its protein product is CASSLDRDGTQYF.

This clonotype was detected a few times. This CDR3 is CASSQGIQGRETQYF. The DNA of the CDR3 is TGCGCCAGCAGCCAAGGGATTCAGGGTAGAGAGACCCAGTACTTC. The V and J genes are TRBV4-3 and TRBJ2-5; tentative D call: TRBD1 (5 bases). Germline V gene sequence: CDR1 LGHNA, CDR2 YSLEER. The ends were cut back, 1 base at V and 4 bases at J, with 13 bases in the middle. The CDR3 spans 15 residues.

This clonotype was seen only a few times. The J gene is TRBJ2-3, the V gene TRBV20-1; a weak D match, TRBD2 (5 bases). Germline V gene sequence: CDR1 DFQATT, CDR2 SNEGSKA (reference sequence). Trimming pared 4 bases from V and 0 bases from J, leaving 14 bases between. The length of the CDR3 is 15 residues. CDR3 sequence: CSATWQRTSTDTQYF. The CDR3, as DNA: TGCAGTGCTACCTGGCAAAGGACTAGCACAGATACGCAGTATTTT.

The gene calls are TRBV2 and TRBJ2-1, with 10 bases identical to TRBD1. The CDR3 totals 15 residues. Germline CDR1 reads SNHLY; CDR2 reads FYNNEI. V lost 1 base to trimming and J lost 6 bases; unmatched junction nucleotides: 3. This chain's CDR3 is CASSEVGTGVNEQFF. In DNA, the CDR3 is TGTGCCAGCAGTGAAGTGGGGACAGGGGTCAATGAGCAGTTCTTC.

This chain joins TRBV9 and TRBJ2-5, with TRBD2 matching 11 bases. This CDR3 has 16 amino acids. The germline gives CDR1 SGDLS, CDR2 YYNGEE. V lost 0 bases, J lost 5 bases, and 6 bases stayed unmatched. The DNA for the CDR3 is TGTGCCAGCAGCGTAGCTACACTAGCGGGAGACGAGACCCAGTACTTC. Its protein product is CASSVATLAGDETQYF.

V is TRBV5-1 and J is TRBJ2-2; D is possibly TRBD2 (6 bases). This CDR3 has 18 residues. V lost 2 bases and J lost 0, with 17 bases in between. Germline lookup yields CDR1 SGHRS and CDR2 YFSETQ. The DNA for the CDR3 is TGCGCCAGCAGCTTAGGAGGGCGACAGTTCTCGAACACCGGGGAGCTGTTTTTT. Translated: CASSLGGRQFSNTGELFF.